What follows are 3 T cell receptor beta chains derived from one specimen sequenced in a study of blood T cell repertoires in COVID-19. Repertoires were generated with immunoSEQ multiplex PCR, while TCRdb's copy carries only in-frame clones and drops some. The sample has 130,000 to 150,000 clones; 70% to 85% are singletons. Specimen: PBMCs or T cells enriched from blood (not recorded which). The receptors were sampled from a middle-aged man who had recovered from COVID-19.

The chain combines TRBV19 with TRBJ2-5; D perhaps matches TRBD2 (5 bases). The germline V gene encodes CDR1 LNHDA and CDR2 SQIVND (reference sequence). CDR3 length: 15 residues. Between the trimmed V and J ends, which lost 1 base and 1 base, there was a span of 10 bases. CDR3 residues: CASSIGERSQETQYF. CDR3 nucleotide sequence: TGTGCCAGTAGTATAGGTGAGCGGAGCCAAGAGACCCAGTACTTC.

This chain connects TRBV6-5 to TRBJ2-5; D may be TRBD2 (5 bases). The V end was cut by 8 bases, the J end by 4 bases, with 20 bases between. The CDR3 is made up of 15 amino acids. Looked up from germline, CDR1 is MNHEY and CDR2 is SVGAGI. The CDR3 spells CASVRGSGPGETQYF. The CDR3 DNA reads TGTGCCAGCGTTCGGGGTTCCGGGCCCGGAGAGACCCAGTACTTC.

V usage is TRBV27 and J usage is TRBJ1-1; no firm D call. The V and J ends lost 1 base and 0 bases respectively, with 3 bases between them. Germline V CDR1 and CDR2: MNHEY, SMNVEV (reference sequence). This CDR3 spans 13 amino acids. The chain's CDR3 is CASSLYMNTEAFF. CDR3 DNA sequence: TGTGCCAGCAGTTTATATATGAACACTGAAGCTTTCTTT.